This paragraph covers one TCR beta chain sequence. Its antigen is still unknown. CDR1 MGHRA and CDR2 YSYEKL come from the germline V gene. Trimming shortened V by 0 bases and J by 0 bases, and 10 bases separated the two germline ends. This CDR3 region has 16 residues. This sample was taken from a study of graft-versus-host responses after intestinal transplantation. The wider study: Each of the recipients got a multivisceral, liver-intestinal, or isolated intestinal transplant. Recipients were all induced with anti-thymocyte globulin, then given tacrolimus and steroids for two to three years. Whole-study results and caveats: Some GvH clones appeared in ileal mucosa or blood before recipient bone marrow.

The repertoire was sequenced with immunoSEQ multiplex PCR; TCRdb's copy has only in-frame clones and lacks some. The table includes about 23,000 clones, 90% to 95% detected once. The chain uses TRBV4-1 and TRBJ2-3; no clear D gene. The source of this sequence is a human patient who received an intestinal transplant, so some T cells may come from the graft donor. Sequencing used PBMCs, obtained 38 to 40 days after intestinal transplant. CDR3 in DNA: TGCGCCAGCAGCCAAGAACGAAGCGTTAGCACAGATACGCAGTATTTT. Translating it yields CASSQERSVSTDTQYF.